This T cell receptor beta chain came from a study of T cell responses to AZD1222 COVID-19 vaccine (dated by TCRdb to the early 2020s). Background on the whole study: AZD1222 recipients whose second dose came at about 4 weeks and those whose second dose came at about 12 weeks were combined into one group, since spike-specific TCR depth and breadth did not differ between the two schedules. A total of approximately 240 trial participants underwent TCR sequencing, of whom about 200 had received two doses of AZD1222 and roughly 26 had received two doses of the MenACWY control vaccine. Trial participants were enrolled into age subgroups of 18-55, 56-69 and 70-plus years, which contained about 150, 28 and 57 TCR-sequenced participants, respectively.

The CDR3 regions of human TCRbeta chains were subjected to immunosequencing. For the original study's pipeline: TCRs in the repertoires were compared against a reference library of SARS-CoV-2-specific TCRs that had been generated with the MIRA antigen-specificity platform. Breadth meant the fraction of unique TCRs that were SARS-CoV-2-associated, whereas depth meant the fraction of total T cells that were SARS-CoV-2-associated. Using the MIRA data, each spike-specific TCR was assigned both to the spike region to which the TCR was reactive and to a CD4 or CD8 class. Log10-transformed breadth and depth values were compared by one-way ANOVA with Sidak's multiple comparisons tests. Entries here come from immuneACCESS through TCRdb and include only in-frame sequences with V and J called. Some clones fail to appear in such tables; in the studies checked, an unresolved V gene covers under half of the shortfall, and the cause of the remainder is unknown. The DNA gave D and trimming, while V, J and clone size come from that table. This sample holds 100,000 to 150,000 clones; roughly 90% were observed only once. 3.5% to 5% of the sample belongs to the ten largest clones.

The time point label of this sample denotes: baseline before first vaccination. The vaccinee samples were drawn from two UK trials, COV001 and COV002, one of which was a single-blind randomized controlled phase 2/3 trial testing AZD1222 (ChAdOx1 nCoV-19) in healthy adults. For TCRbeta chain sequencing, PBMC samples from trial participants were taken at day 0 and at day 28 after the second dose. Note on this clone: There is no known antigen for this receptor. No base quality information exists; no much larger clone differs at one position.

Sequences SGHVS (CDR1) and FQNEAQ (CDR2) are obtained from the germline V gene. Spanning cysteine to phenylalanine, the CDR3 consists of 15 amino acids. Just the 45-base CDR3 DNA is kept, in frame starting at base 1. V trim: 5 bases; J trim: 1 base; unmatched bases: 5. On the study overall, not on this receptor specifically: Conclusions about previously exposed vaccinees are limited, since just 6 or 7 AZD1222 recipients were seropositive for SARS-CoV-2 at baseline. The vaccine-associated CD4 TCRs covered the entire spike protein, and the dominant responses fell in regions 160-218 and 743-854. Reportedly, almost half of the unique spike-specific TCRs recognized epitopes lying outside the regions that are mutated in the B.1.351 and B.1.1.7 variants. Participants were mostly white British and included more females than males, and it was suggested by the authors that clonal diversity may have been underestimated. Because no day 14 peak-response samples were available, the repertoires could be characterized only after the peak T cell response. A significant rise in spike-specific TCR breadth and depth was observed after two AZD1222 doses relative to day 0 and relative to MenACWY recipients. In the small 56-69-year group, the increase in depth fell short of significance, most likely because of low power.

The specimen comprised peripheral blood, sampled on day 0 of AZD1222 vaccination. The sequence was obtained from an adult in good health. The rearrangement combines TRBV7-8 with TRBJ1-1; TRBD1 lines up with 9 middle nucleotides. The CDR3 protein: CASSQGQGQNTEAFF. At the DNA level, the sequence is TGTGCCAGCAGCCAAGGACAGGGGCAGAACACTGAAGCTTTCTTT.